These 21 T cell receptor beta chains were sequenced from one sample in a study of glioma-infiltrating T cells after dendritic cell vaccination. Clones were read by immunoSEQ multiplex PCR, and TCRdb kept only the in-frame ones, dropping some. The sample carries tens of thousands of clones, 81% recorded once. Sequencing was performed on blood, taken before dendritic cell vaccination. These receptors were obtained from a human donor with glioblastoma.

The CDR3 sequence is CASGFGGNEQYF. CDR3 in DNA: TGTGCTAGTGGTTTTGGGGGCAACGAGCAGTACTTC. The V call is TRBV12-5, the J call TRBJ2-7; the D gene is possibly TRBD1 (6 bases). The CDR3 has 12 residues. Trimming removed 3 bases from V and 5 bases from J, with 8 bases in between. Germline V gene sequence: CDR1 LGHNT, CDR2 FRNRAP.

The chain links TRBV5-1 to TRBJ2-3; 8 bases line up with TRBD2. J lost 6 bases, V lost 0 bases, and 0 bases had no gene match. CDR1 SGHRS and CDR2 YFSETQ come from the germline V gene. The CDR3 covers 13 residues. In nucleotides, the CDR3 is TGCGCCAGCAGCTTGGTAGCGGGGGATACGCAGTATTTT. Translating gives CASSLVAGDTQYF.

This clone was found once. The J gene is TRBJ1-1, the V gene TRBV19; 7 nucleotides agree with TRBD1. Germline V gives CDR1 LNHDA, CDR2 SQIVND (reference sequence). V lost 2 bases, J lost 3 bases, and 9 bases stayed unmatched. There are 16 residues in the CDR3. The CDR3 loop reads CASSIILSQGHTEAFF. CDR3 coding DNA: TGTGCCAGTAGTATAATCCTTTCACAGGGGCACACTGAAGCTTTCTTT.

V is TRBV2 and J is TRBJ2-1, with D possibly being TRBD2 (5 bases). The length of the CDR3 is 13 residues. The V end was cut by 4 bases, the J end by 5 bases, with 9 bases between. CDR1 is SNHLY, CDR2 FYNNEI, per germline. The CDR3 sequence: CASSVGANNEQFF. The DNA for the CDR3 is TGTGCCAGCAGTGTGGGAGCGAACAATGAGCAGTTCTTC.

The chain combines TRBV18 with TRBJ1-6, with 8 bases fitting TRBD1. V was pared by 5 bases and J by 7 bases, with 13 bases of the junction left unmatched. The CDR3 runs to 17 residues. The V gene's germline CDR1 is KGHSH and CDR2 LQKENI. CDR3 loop: CASSAGQGGPGNSPLHF. The CDR3 DNA sequence: TGTGCCAGCTCAGCCGGACAGGGCGGTCCGGGGAATTCACCCCTCCACTTT.

The V gene is TRBV6-6, the J gene TRBJ1-2, with D perhaps matching TRBD1 (5 bases). Between the trimmed V and J ends, which lost 7 bases and 4 bases, there was a span of 16 bases. The CDR3 length is 14 residues. Germline assignment: CDR1 MNHNY and CDR2 SVGAGI (reference sequence). The chain's CDR3 is CASTGLTERYGYTF. DNA for the CDR3: TGTGCCAGCACAGGGCTGACTGAGCGCTATGGCTACACCTTC.

This chain connects TRBV9 to TRBJ2-7; D is uncertain. CDR1 is SGDLS and CDR2 is YYNGEE in the germline V gene. V lost 4 bases and J lost 6, with 14 bases in between. This CDR3 has 13 residues. CDR3 protein: CASSYDLSGEQYF. In nucleotides, the CDR3 is TGTGCCAGCAGCTATGACCTTTCGGGCGAGCAGTACTTC.

The V call is TRBV11-2, the J call TRBJ2-5, with D possibly matching TRBD1 (5 bases). CDR3 length: 16 amino acids. Germline assignment: CDR1 SGHAT and CDR2 FQNNGV. Trimming left V 1 base short and J 2 bases short, with 14 bases between. This CDR3 reads CASSLGSGFSQETQYF. CDR3 in DNA: TGTGCCAGCAGCTTAGGGTCAGGGTTTTCTCAAGAGACCCAGTACTTC. Based on the CDR3 plus reference TRBV11-2 and TRBJ2-5, the full variable domain is EAGVAQSPRYKIIEKRQSVAFWCNPISGHATLYWYQQILGQGPKLLIQFQNNGVVDDSQLPKDRFSAERLKGVDSTLKIQPAKLEDSAVYLCASSLGSGFSQETQYFGPGTRLLVL.

The chain combines TRBV7-2 with TRBJ2-5; D gene uncertain. Germline CDR1 reads SGHTA; CDR2 reads FQGNSA. The CDR3 covers 13 residues. With 5 bases removed from V and 5 bases from J, the gap between germline ends came to 12 bases. CDR3 coding DNA: TGTGCCAGCAGCCCCGGGTCGGTGGAGACCCAGTACTTC. Translated, it gives CASSPGSVETQYF.

J is TRBJ2-2 and V is TRBV11-2; D remains ambiguous. There are 14 residues in the CDR3. From germline, CDR1 is SGHAT and CDR2 FQNNGV. V shed 5 bases and J shed 5 bases, with 12 bases lying between them. The CDR3 sequence is CASSPLRWTGELFF. The CDR3 DNA is TGTGCCAGCAGCCCCCTGAGGTGGACCGGGGAGCTGTTTTTT.

J is TRBJ2-1 and V is TRBV11-3; 8 positions agree with TRBD1. Germline CDR1 is SGHNT and CDR2 is YENEEA. The CDR3 spans 15 residues. Trimming at V came to 5 bases and at J to 2 bases, leaving 5 bases not matched to a gene. CDR3 DNA sequence: TGTGCCAGCAGCGCTGACAGGGGCCCCTACAATGAGCAGTTCTTC. It yields the protein CASSADRGPYNEQFF. The full variable domain, rest sourced from reference TRBV11-3 and TRBJ2-1, is EAGVVQSPRYKIIEKKQPVAFWCNPISGHNTLYWYLQNLGQGPELLIRYENEEAVDDSQLPKDRFSAERLKGVDSTLKIQPAELGDSAVYLCASSADRGPYNEQFFGPGTRLTVL.

V is TRBV2 and J is TRBJ1-5; tentative D call: TRBD1 (5 bases). V was clipped by 5 bases and J by 0 bases, with 20 bases between them. CDR3 length: 18 residues. Germline values: CDR1 SNHLY, CDR2 FYNNEI. CDR3 in DNA: TGTGCCAGCAGTCCCCAAAGGGGCAGCTTCCTTAGCAATCAGCCCCAGCATTTT. Residues: CASSPQRGSFLSNQPQHF.

The rearrangement uses TRBV7-9 and TRBJ1-2; 8 nucleotides line up with TRBD1. Germline CDR1 SEHNR, CDR2 FQNEAQ (reference sequence). The ends lost 3 bases at V and 6 bases at J; junction bases unmatched: 0. The CDR3 extends over 12 amino acids. In nucleotides, the CDR3 is TGTGCCAGCAGCTTGGACAGGGATGGCTACACCTTC. Residues: CASSLDRDGYTF.

The genes are TRBV10-1 and TRBJ1-2; D is ambiguous. Germline CDR1 is WNHNN and CDR2 is SYGVQD (reference sequence). The germline V and J ends were trimmed by 3 bases and 4 bases, with 27 bases remaining between them. CDR3 length: 19 residues. The DNA for the CDR3 is TGCGCCAGCAGTGAACGGGTATCTCGAGACCCGGGGTCGTTCTATGGCTACACCTTC. Its translation: CASSERVSRDPGSFYGYTF.

The genes are TRBV5-6 and TRBJ2-3; a weak D match, TRBD2 (6 bases). CDR3 size: 14 residues. Trimming took 0 bases from V and 7 from J, leaving 12 bases between them. CDR1 and CDR2 from the germline V gene are SGHDT and YYEEEE. The CDR3 loop reads CASSLGRGGYTQYF. The DNA for the CDR3 is TGTGCCAGCAGCTTGGGGCGGGGCGGGTATACGCAGTATTTT.

V is TRBV6-4 and J is TRBJ2-1; TRBD2 matches 13 bases. Germline CDR1 reads MRHNA; CDR2 reads SNTAGT. The J segment lost 7 bases and the V segment lost 6 bases, leaving 6 bases of the junction unmatched. CDR3 length: 15 residues. CDR3 DNA: TGTGCCAGCAGCGCGGGACTAGCGGGGAGGAATGAGCAGTTCTTC. Translation gives CASSAGLAGRNEQFF.

The chain links TRBV19 to TRBJ1-2; perhaps TRBD1 as D (5 bases). The CDR3 loop spans 16 amino acids. Trimming stripped 2 bases from V and 2 bases from J, with 15 bases between. CDR1 and CDR2 (germline): LNHDA, SQIVND (reference sequence). The CDR3 protein is CASSILPGLSNYGYTF. Here the CDR3 DNA reads TGTGCCAGTAGTATACTACCGGGACTTTCCAACTATGGCTACACCTTC.

The chain is built from TRBV9 and TRBJ1-1; tentatively, D is TRBD1 (5 bases). The CDR3 extends over 13 amino acids. Germline values: CDR1 SGDLS, CDR2 YYNGEE. Trimming took 3 bases from V and 3 from J, leaving 9 bases between them. This chain's CDR3 is CASSAGHDTEAFF. CDR3 nucleotides: TGTGCCAGCAGCGCCGGACACGACACTGAAGCTTTCTTT.

This clone has a single count. This sequence joins TRBV27 and TRBJ2-1, with TRBD2 identical over 11 bases. The CDR3 is 15 residues long. The germline V gene has CDR1 MNHEY and CDR2 SMNVEV (reference sequence). V dropped 4 bases and J dropped 8; count of bases not matched to a gene: 7. This CDR3 reads CASSSTSGGTDEQFF. As DNA, the CDR3 is TGTGCCAGCAGTTCCACTAGCGGGGGCACGGATGAGCAGTTCTTC.

V usage is TRBV6-5 and J usage is TRBJ2-5; 7 bases agree with TRBD1. The J call may be wrong; the DNA end is better matched by TRBJ2-7. Germline V gene data show CDR1 as MNHEY and CDR2 as SVGAGI. The CDR3 has 14 amino acids. The CDR3 bases are TGTGCCAGCAGTTACGAGGGACAGCCCTACGAGCAGTACTTC. Its protein product is CASSYEGQPYEQYF.

This chain connects TRBV18 to TRBJ1-1; maybe TRBD1 (6 bases). CDR1 KGHSH and CDR2 LQKENI come from the germline V gene. The CDR3 sequence is 13 residues long. V was cut by 8 bases and J by 0 bases, with 10 bases left in between. CDR3 sequence (DNA): TGTGCCAGCCTGGGGGCGATGAACACTGAAGCTTTCTTT. Translated: CASLGAMNTEAFF.